Below are 11 T cell receptor beta chains sequenced from a single sample in a study of OX40 agonist ivuxolimab in advanced cancers. Library construction relied on the immunoSEQ multiplex PCR assay. The immuneACCESS repertoire file appears here via TCRdb, limited to in-frame rearrangements. These files lack a portion of the clones; in checked studies, under half of the deficit traces to unresolved V genes, and the cause of the others is not known. This sample comprises fewer than 20,000 clones, about four fifths of them detected only once. Around 12% of the sample is taken by the ten largest. Source: CD4+ or CD8+ T cells sorted from blood, taken in a trial of the OX40 agonist ivuxolimab. The receptors shown here come from an adult with an advanced solid tumor such as melanoma, head and neck, liver or kidney cancer.

J is TRBJ1-5 and V is TRBV27; 7 bases fit TRBD1. From germline, CDR1 is MNHEY and CDR2 SMNVEV (reference sequence). Unmatched junction bases numbered 9, after V lost 6 bases and J lost 7 bases. The CDR3 covers 14 residues. CDR3 DNA: TGTGCCAGCAGCCCCAGGGGGGGCTGGCAGCCCCAGCATTTT. Protein sequence: CASSPRGGWQPQHF.

This sequence joins TRBV19 and TRBJ2-1; no definite D call. From germline, CDR1 is LNHDA and CDR2 SQIVND (reference sequence). Trimming removed 7 bases from V and 6 bases from J, with 13 bases in between. CDR3 length: 13 amino acids. CDR3 loop: CASNPSLGNEQFF. CDR3 bases: TGTGCCAGTAATCCGTCTCTGGGCAATGAGCAGTTCTTC.

The chain employs TRBV7-9 and TRBJ2-3, with D perhaps TRBD1 or TRBD2 (5 bases each). This CDR3 spans 15 amino acids. Trimming took 0 bases from V and 6 from J, leaving 13 bases between them. Germline-derived CDR1 and CDR2 are SEHNR and FQNEAQ (reference sequence). CDR3: CASSLAGVAADTQYF. The CDR3 DNA is TGTGCCAGCAGCTTAGCGGGGGTGGCCGCCGATACGCAGTATTTT.

The chain joins TRBV19 to TRBJ2-3; the D gene is possibly TRBD1 (7 bases). The CDR3 covers 15 residues. Germline assignment: CDR1 LNHDA and CDR2 SQIVND (reference sequence). V was clipped by 3 bases and J by 5 bases, with 15 bases between them. The CDR3 protein is CASSIHRGGRDTQYF. CDR3 bases: TGTGCCAGTAGTATCCACAGGGGAGGTAGAGATACGCAGTATTTT.

This chain joins TRBV4-1 and TRBJ2-3, with 10 bases lining up with TRBD1. Trimming at V came to 4 bases and at J to 0 bases, leaving 4 bases not matched to a gene. The CDR3 extends over 16 amino acids. In germline, CDR1 is MGHRA, CDR2 YSYEKL. CDR3 amino acids: CASSPWTGGSTDTQYF. The CDR3 DNA is TGCGCCAGCAGCCCCTGGACAGGGGGAAGCACAGATACGCAGTATTTT.

The chain is built from TRBV7-9 and TRBJ2-2; D is undetermined. This CDR3 is built from 17 residues. The germline V gene encodes CDR1 SEHNR and CDR2 FQNEAQ (reference sequence). V was cut by 4 bases and J by 3 bases, with 18 bases left in between. CDR3 nucleotide sequence: TGTGCCAGCAGCTCCCCGACTGATGAGGTAGACACCGGGGAGCTGTTTTTT. Protein product: CASSSPTDEVDTGELFF. Supplemented by reference TRBV7-9 and TRBJ2-2, the full variable domain reads DTGVSQNPRHKITKRGQNVTFRCDPISEHNRLYWYRQTLGQGPEFLTYFQNEAQLEKSRLLSDRFSAERPKGSFSTLEIQRTEQGDSAMYLCASSSPTDEVDTGELFFGEGSRLTVL.

The genes are TRBV27 and TRBJ2-7, with TRBD2 matching over 8 bases. Per germline, CDR1 MNHEY and CDR2 SMNVEV (reference sequence). V dropped 4 bases and J dropped 2; count of bases not matched to a gene: 13. The CDR3 has 17 amino acids. The CDR3 sequence is CASSYGTSGRLTYEQYF. CDR3 DNA sequence: TGTGCCAGCAGTTATGGGACTAGTGGGAGACTGACCTACGAGCAGTACTTC.

This sequence joins TRBV28 and TRBJ1-5; a possible D gene is TRBD1 (6 bases). CDR1 is MDHEN, CDR2 SYDVKM, per germline. The CDR3 is 14 amino acids. The ends were cut back, 6 bases at V and 2 bases at J, with 11 bases in the middle. The CDR3 protein is CASRTGIGNQPQHF. In DNA form, the CDR3 reads TGTGCCAGCAGAACAGGGATCGGCAATCAGCCCCAGCATTTT.

The chain combines TRBV7-9 with TRBJ2-3; 8 bases are shared with TRBD2. The CDR3 totals 15 residues. CDR1 is SEHNR, CDR2 FQNEAQ, per germline (reference sequence). J was trimmed by 2 bases and V by 5 bases; bases with no gene match: 6. The CDR3 is CASSPSGGTTDTQYF. DNA for the CDR3: TGTGCCAGCAGCCCATCGGGGGGGACCACAGATACGCAGTATTTT.

The chain uses TRBV10-3 and TRBJ2-7, with a weak D call TRBD1 (5 bases). Per germline, CDR1 ENHRY and CDR2 SYGVKD. V lost 3 bases and J lost 2, with 17 bases in between. The CDR3 has 16 amino acids. The CDR3 sequence is CAISEFRVKETYEQYF. Here the CDR3 DNA reads TGTGCCATCAGTGAATTCAGGGTGAAAGAGACCTACGAGCAGTACTTC.

V and J are TRBV9 and TRBJ2-3; 9 nucleotides agree with TRBD2. The CDR3 is 16 amino acids. After removal of 0 bases from V and 4 bases from J, the junction contained 6 bases not matched to a gene. Germline V gives CDR1 SGDLS, CDR2 YYNGEE. The CDR3 nucleotides read TGTGCCAGCAGCGTAGAGGGGACTAGCCTTCCAGATACGCAGTATTTT. It yields the protein CASSVEGTSLPDTQYF.